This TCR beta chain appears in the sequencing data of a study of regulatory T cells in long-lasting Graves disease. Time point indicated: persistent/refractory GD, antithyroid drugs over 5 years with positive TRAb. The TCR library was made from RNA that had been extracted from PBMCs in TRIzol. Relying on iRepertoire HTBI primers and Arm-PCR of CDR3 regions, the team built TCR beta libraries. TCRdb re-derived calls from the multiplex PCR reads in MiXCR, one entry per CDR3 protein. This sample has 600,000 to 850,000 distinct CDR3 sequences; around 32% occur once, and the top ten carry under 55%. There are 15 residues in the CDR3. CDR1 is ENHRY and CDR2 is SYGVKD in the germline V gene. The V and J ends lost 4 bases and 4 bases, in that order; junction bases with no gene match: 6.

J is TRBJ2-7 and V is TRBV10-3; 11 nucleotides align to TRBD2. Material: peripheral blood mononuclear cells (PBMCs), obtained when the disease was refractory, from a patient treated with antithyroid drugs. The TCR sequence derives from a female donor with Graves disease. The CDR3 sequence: CAISVRLAGYYEQYF. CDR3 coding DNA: TGTGCCATCAGTGTAAGACTAGCGGGATATTACGAGCAGTACTTC.